The 25 T cell receptor beta chains listed next were all sequenced from one sample in a study of identical twins. MiXCR, run by TCRdb on the 5' RACE reads, gives a single entry per CDR3 protein. The sample has about 290,000 distinct CDR3 sequences, 9.5% seen once. The data were also submitted as part of a second study, on yellow fever vaccine responses in identical twins.

The specimen was CD8+ T cells sorted from blood. The source of these receptors is a woman aged 18 to 35 in good health.

This clonotype was counted between two and nine times. The chain employs TRBV4-3 and TRBJ2-7; D might be TRBD2 (6 bases). Trimming pared 4 bases from V and 4 bases from J, leaving 17 bases between. Germline V lookup: CDR1 LGHNA, CDR2 YSLEER. The CDR3 extends over 15 amino acids. CDR3 DNA: TGCGCCAGCAGCCTCCTCCGGGACTCTTCATACGAGCAGTACTTC. Encoded protein: CASSLLRDSSYEQYF.

This clonotype was picked up many times. The chain carries TRBV11-2 and TRBJ2-7; weak D call: TRBD1 (5 bases). Deletions cut 1 base from V and 7 bases from J, with 11 bases between. The CDR3 extends over 13 amino acids. Germline values: CDR1 SGHAT, CDR2 FQNNGV. The CDR3 reads CASSLGAQGEQYF. CDR3 nucleotides: TGTGCCAGCAGCTTAGGAGCCCAGGGAGAGCAGTACTTC.

The sample holds many counts of this clonotype. The V call is TRBV20-1, the J call TRBJ1-1; a possible D gene is TRBD1 (6 bases). CDR3 length equals 14 residues. V lost 0 bases to trimming and J lost 0 bases, with 8 bases between them. CDR1 is DFQATT, CDR2 SNEGSKA, per germline (reference sequence). CDR3 coding DNA: TGCAGTGCTAGAGATTCAGGGGTGAACACTGAAGCTTTCTTT. This translates into CSARDSGVNTEAFF.

This clonotype was seen at least ten times. The gene calls are TRBV20-1 and TRBJ2-7; 9 bases line up with TRBD1. The V gene's germline CDR1 is DFQATT and CDR2 SNEGSKA (reference sequence). This CDR3 comprises 14 residues. Trimming removed 3 bases from V and 3 bases from J; junction bases left unmatched: 6. Here the CDR3 reads CSASLTGGDYEQYF. The CDR3, as DNA: TGCAGTGCTAGCTTGACAGGGGGAGACTACGAGCAGTACTTC.

This clonotype occurred a few times. The J gene is TRBJ2-7, the V gene TRBV4-3, with 10 bases aligning to TRBD2. The CDR3 runs to 16 residues. V lost 0 bases and J lost 3; bases outside the gene matches: 5. Looked up from germline, CDR1 is LGHNA and CDR2 is YSLEER. CDR3 nucleotides: TGCGCCAGCAGCCAAGATTATCGGACTAGCGGCTACGAGCAGTACTTC. Translation: CASSQDYRTSGYEQYF.

J is TRBJ1-4 and V is TRBV6-2 or TRBV6-3, with TRBD1 matching over 7 bases. Per germline, CDR1 MNHEY and CDR2 SVGEGT. The CDR3 length is 13 residues. Germline trimming cut 7 bases from V and 7 bases from J; bases unmatched to any gene: 6. The CDR3 region is CASTTGTVEKLFF. The CDR3 bases are TGTGCCAGCACCACCGGGACAGTTGAAAAACTGTTTTTT.

The chain links TRBV6-1 to TRBJ2-3; TRBD2 matches at 9 bases. V lost 6 bases, J lost 1 base, and 11 bases stayed unmatched. This CDR3 contains 17 residues. The germline CDR1 and CDR2 sequences are MNHNS and SASEGT. The CDR3 nucleotides are TGTGCCAGCAGCCTCCAGGGCGGGAGGGTCCGCACAGATACGCAGTATTTT. It specifies CASSLQGGRVRTDTQYF.

The CDR3 reads CASAILAGGEETQYF. CDR3 nucleotide sequence: TGTGCCAGCGCGATACTAGCGGGAGGAGAAGAGACCCAGTACTTC. The V and J genes are TRBV6-2 or TRBV6-3 and TRBJ2-5; 12 nucleotides line up with TRBD2. The CDR3 length is 15 residues. CDR1 is MNHEY, CDR2 SVGEGT, per germline. The junction had 7 bases not matched to a gene; V was cut back by 8 bases and J by 3 bases.

This clonotype occurred a few times. This chain connects TRBV24-1 to TRBJ2-2; D is uncertain. The V and J ends lost 0 bases and 6 bases respectively, with 7 bases between them. The CDR3 runs 14 residues. CDR1 and CDR2 (germline): KGHDR, SFDVKD. CDR3: CATSDLLSAGELFF. CDR3 coding DNA: TGTGCCACCAGTGATTTGCTGTCGGCCGGGGAGCTGTTTTTT.

This clonotype was found many times. This sequence joins TRBV28 and TRBJ2-3; D possibly corresponds to TRBD2 (6 bases). The V end lost 4 bases, the J end lost 0 bases, and 14 bases lay between the germline ends. Per germline, CDR1 MDHEN and CDR2 SYDVKM. This CDR3 has 16 residues. In DNA, the CDR3 is TGTGCCAGCAGTTCTCCCCGGCGGGGTAGCACAGATACGCAGTATTTT. Protein: CASSSPRRGSTDTQYF. The full variable domain, in which reference TRBV28 and TRBJ2-3 provide the parts outside the CDR3, is DVKVTQSSRYLVKRTGEKVFLECVQDMDHENMFWYRQDPGLGLRLIYFSYDVKMKEKGDIPEGYSVSREKKERFSLILESASTNQTSMYLCASSSPRRGSTDTQYFGPGTRLTVL.

The V call is TRBV6-2 or TRBV6-3, the J call TRBJ2-6, with 7 positions matching TRBD1. This CDR3 spans 15 amino acids. V was pared by 5 bases and J by 2 bases, with 3 bases of the junction left unmatched. Germline assignment: CDR1 MNHEY and CDR2 SVGEGT. The CDR3 spells CASSIDRAGANVLTF. DNA for the CDR3: TGTGCCAGCAGTATCGACAGGGCTGGGGCCAACGTCCTGACTTTC.

This clonotype was picked up a small number of times. The chain has TRBV29-1 and TRBJ2-7; perhaps TRBD2 as D (6 bases). The CDR3 has 13 amino acids. The V and J ends lost 6 bases and 1 base respectively, with 13 bases between them. Germline assignment: CDR1 SQVTM and CDR2 ANQGSEA. In DNA form, the CDR3 reads TGCAGCGTGGGGGACGGACTATCCTACGAGCAGTACTTC. Its protein is CSVGDGLSYEQYF.

This clonotype came up many times. The chain has TRBV4-1 and TRBJ2-7; D may be TRBD1 (6 bases). The V end lost 2 bases, the J end lost 5 bases, and 16 bases lay between the germline ends. Germline V gene sequence: CDR1 MGHRA, CDR2 YSYEKL. This CDR3 comprises 15 residues. CDR3 protein: CASSQSTGIIDEQYF. The DNA of the CDR3 is TGCGCCAGCAGCCAATCAACAGGGATCATCGACGAGCAGTACTTC.

This clonotype was detected ten times or more. The V gene is TRBV27, the J gene TRBJ2-7, with D possibly being TRBD2 (5 bases). The germline V gene encodes CDR1 MNHEY and CDR2 SMNVEV (reference sequence). The CDR3 loop spans 15 amino acids. Trimming removed 1 base at V and 4 bases at J, with 14 bases between. The CDR3 here is CASSLLASTFYEQYF. DNA for the CDR3: TGTGCCAGCAGTTTATTGGCTAGCACCTTTTACGAGCAGTACTTC.

A few counts support this clonotype. The chain employs TRBV5-5 and TRBJ2-1; 9 bases are shared with TRBD1. V lost 2 bases to trimming and J lost 2 bases; unmatched junction nucleotides: 8. CDR1 and CDR2 (germline): SGHKS, YYEKEE (reference sequence). This CDR3 is 17 amino acids long. CDR3 nucleotides: TGTGCCAGCAGCTTCCGTCTGACAGGGGGAACCTACAATGAGCAGTTCTTC. This gives the protein CASSFRLTGGTYNEQFF.

The CDR3 region is CASSLTRLASGTGELFF. CDR3 DNA sequence: TGTGCCAGCAGCTTAACGAGACTAGCCTCTGGGACCGGGGAGCTGTTTTTT. The rearrangement links TRBV7-3 to TRBJ2-2; 7 nucleotides agree with TRBD2. Looked up from germline, CDR1 is SGHTA and CDR2 is FQGTGA. The trim removed 0 bases at V and 5 bases at J, leaving 9 bases unmatched. The CDR3 spans 17 residues.

This clonotype has only a few counts. The V and J genes are TRBV4-3 and TRBJ2-7; 7 bases are a match to TRBD1. V was clipped by 3 bases and J by 7 bases; unmatched bases: 12. The CDR3 sequence is 15 residues long. CDR1 LGHNA and CDR2 YSLEER come from the germline V gene. This CDR3 reads CASSHLGQSQGEQYF. The CDR3 DNA reads as TGCGCCAGCAGCCACCTGGGACAGTCACAAGGGGAGCAGTACTTC.

This clonotype counts as medium-sized. This sequence joins TRBV5-1 and TRBJ1-2, with D possibly matching TRBD1 (5 bases). Germline-derived CDR1 and CDR2 are SGHRS and YFSETQ. V was pared by 4 bases and J by 4 bases, with 14 bases between. There are 14 residues in the CDR3. This chain's CDR3 is CASSGANEGYGYTF. Here the CDR3 DNA reads TGCGCCAGCAGCGGGGCAAATGAAGGCTATGGCTACACCTTC.

This clonotype has a count of ten or more. The chain is built from TRBV4-3 and TRBJ2-1; D is undetermined. Germline values: CDR1 LGHNA, CDR2 YSLEER. The CDR3 has 13 residues. Trimming shortened V by 0 bases and J by 3 bases, and 3 bases separated the two germline ends. The CDR3 sequence: CASSQDLYNEQFF. As DNA, the CDR3 is TGCGCCAGCAGCCAAGATCTCTACAATGAGCAGTTCTTC.

This chain uses TRBV29-1 with TRBJ2-1, with D uncertain. V lost 4 bases and J 8 bases, leaving 9 bases between the germline ends. Germline CDR1 is SQVTM and CDR2 is ANQGSEA. This CDR3 has 11 amino acids. CDR3 protein: CSVVPPYEQFF. CDR3 nucleotide sequence: TGCAGCGTTGTCCCTCCATATGAGCAGTTCTTC.

J is TRBJ2-5 and V is TRBV20-1; the D is unclear. This CDR3 has 12 residues. Germline V lookup: CDR1 DFQATT, CDR2 SNEGSKA (reference sequence). Trimming stripped 1 base from V and 2 bases from J, with 5 bases between. The CDR3: CSARAQQETQYF. DNA for the CDR3: TGCAGTGCTAGAGCCCAGCAAGAGACCCAGTACTTC.

This clonotype appeared a few times. The chain is built from TRBV5-1 and TRBJ1-2; 9 nucleotides agree with TRBD1. With 0 bases clipped from V and 6 bases from J, the junction kept 6 bases outside the gene matches. Germline V lookup: CDR1 SGHRS, CDR2 YFSETQ. The CDR3 covers 15 residues. The CDR3 DNA reads as TGCGCCAGCAGCTTGGACAGTACAGGGGGCGATGGCTACACCTTC. Protein sequence: CASSLDSTGGDGYTF. Full variable domain (remainder filled in from reference TRBV5-1 and TRBJ1-2): KAGVTQTPRYLIKTRGQQVTLSCSPISGHRSVSWYQQTPGQGLQFLFEYFSETQRNKGNFPGRFSGRQFSNSRSEMNVSTLELGDSALYLCASSLDSTGGDGYTFGSGTRLTVV.

The chain combines TRBV7-8 with TRBJ2-2, with 9 bases matching TRBD2. This CDR3 comprises 14 residues. Per the germline V gene, CDR1 is SGHVS and CDR2 is FQNEAQ. J gave up 4 bases and V 5 bases, and 2 bases lay outside the gene matches. The CDR3 loop reads CASSGLASTGELFF. The CDR3 DNA follows: TGTGCCAGCAGCGGACTAGCGAGCACCGGGGAGCTGTTTTTT.

The chain links TRBV6-5 to TRBJ2-7, with D maybe TRBD2 (5 bases). CDR3 size: 15 residues. CDR1 and CDR2 (germline): MNHEY, SVGAGI. Trimming stripped 0 bases from V and 7 bases from J, with 16 bases between. The CDR3: CASSYSSGGGQEQYF. CDR3 coding DNA: TGTGCCAGCAGTTACTCGAGTGGAGGTGGCCAAGAGCAGTACTTC.

The gene calls are TRBV11-2 and TRBJ2-2, with D uncertain. The CDR3 extends over 11 amino acids. Germline loops: CDR1 SGHAT, CDR2 FQNNGV. Trimming stripped 6 bases from V and 6 bases from J, with 5 bases between. The CDR3 DNA reads as TGTGCCAGCAGAGTCGCCGGGGAGCTGTTTTTT. Translated, it gives CASRVAGELFF.